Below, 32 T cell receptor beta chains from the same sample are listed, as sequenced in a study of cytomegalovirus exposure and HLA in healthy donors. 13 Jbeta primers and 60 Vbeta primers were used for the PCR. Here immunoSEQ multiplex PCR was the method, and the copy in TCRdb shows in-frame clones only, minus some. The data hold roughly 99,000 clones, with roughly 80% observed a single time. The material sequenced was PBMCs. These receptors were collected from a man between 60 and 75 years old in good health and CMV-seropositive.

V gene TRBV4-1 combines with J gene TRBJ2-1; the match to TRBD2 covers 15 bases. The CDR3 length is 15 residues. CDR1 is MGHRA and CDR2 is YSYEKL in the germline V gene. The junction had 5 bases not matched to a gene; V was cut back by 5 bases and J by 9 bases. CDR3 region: CASSWTSGGEVEQFF. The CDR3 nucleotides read TGCGCCAGCAGCTGGACTAGCGGGGGGGAGGTTGAGCAGTTCTTC.

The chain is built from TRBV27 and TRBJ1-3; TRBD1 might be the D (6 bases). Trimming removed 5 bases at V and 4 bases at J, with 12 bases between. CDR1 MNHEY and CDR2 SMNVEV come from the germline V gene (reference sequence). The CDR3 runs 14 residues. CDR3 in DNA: TGTGCCAGCAGTCCAACAGGGAACGGAAACACCATATATTTT. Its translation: CASSPTGNGNTIYF.

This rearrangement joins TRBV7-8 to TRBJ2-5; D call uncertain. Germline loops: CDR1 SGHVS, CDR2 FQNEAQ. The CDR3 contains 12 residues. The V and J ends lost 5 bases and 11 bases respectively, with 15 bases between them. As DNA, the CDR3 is TGTGCCAGCAGCCCGTCCGCGGAAGAGCAGTACTTC. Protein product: CASSPSAEEQYF.

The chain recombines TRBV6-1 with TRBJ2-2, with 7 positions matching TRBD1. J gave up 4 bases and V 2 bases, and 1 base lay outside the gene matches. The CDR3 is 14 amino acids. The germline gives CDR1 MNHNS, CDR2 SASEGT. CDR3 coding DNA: TGTGCCAGCAGTGAACGACAGGGCACCGGGGAGCTGTTTTTT. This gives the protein CASSERQGTGELFF.

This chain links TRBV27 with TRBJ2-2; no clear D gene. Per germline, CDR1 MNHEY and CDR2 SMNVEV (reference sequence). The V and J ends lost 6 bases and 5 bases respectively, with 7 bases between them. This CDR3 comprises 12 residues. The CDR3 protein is CASRSATGELFF. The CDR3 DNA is TGTGCCAGCAGATCTGCGACCGGGGAGCTGTTTTTT.

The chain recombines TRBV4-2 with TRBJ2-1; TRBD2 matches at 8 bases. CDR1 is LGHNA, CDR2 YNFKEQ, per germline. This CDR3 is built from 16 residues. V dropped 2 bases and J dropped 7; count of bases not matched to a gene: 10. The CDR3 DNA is TGTGCCAGCAGCCAACGGCGGGGGGAGTTTGAGAATGAGCAGTTCTTC. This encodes CASSQRRGEFENEQFF.

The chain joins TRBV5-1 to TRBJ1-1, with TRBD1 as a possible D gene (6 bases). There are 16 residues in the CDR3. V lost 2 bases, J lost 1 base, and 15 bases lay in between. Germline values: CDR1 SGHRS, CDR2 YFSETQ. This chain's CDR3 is CASSLGQRRGNTEAFF. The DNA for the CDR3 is TGCGCCAGCAGCTTAGGACAGCGCAGGGGGAACACTGAAGCTTTCTTT.

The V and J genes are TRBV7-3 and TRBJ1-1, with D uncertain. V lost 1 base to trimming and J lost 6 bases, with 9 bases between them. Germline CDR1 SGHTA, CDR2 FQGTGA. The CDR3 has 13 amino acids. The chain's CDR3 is CASSLRGGAEAFF. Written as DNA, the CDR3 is TGTGCCAGCAGCTTAAGGGGAGGCGCTGAAGCTTTCTTT.

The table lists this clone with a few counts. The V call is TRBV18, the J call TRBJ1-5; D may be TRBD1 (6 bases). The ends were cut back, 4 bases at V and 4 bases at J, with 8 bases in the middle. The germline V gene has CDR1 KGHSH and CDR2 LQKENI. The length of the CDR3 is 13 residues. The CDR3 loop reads CASSQQGNQPQHF. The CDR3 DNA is TGTGCCAGCTCACAGCAGGGGAATCAGCCCCAGCATTTT. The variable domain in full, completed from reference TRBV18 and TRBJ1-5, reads NAGVMQNPRHLVRRRGQEARLRCSPMKGHSHVYWYRQLPEEGLKFMVYLQKENIIDESGMPKERFSAEFPKEGPSILRIQQVVRGDSAAYFCASSQQGNQPQHFGDGTRLSIL.

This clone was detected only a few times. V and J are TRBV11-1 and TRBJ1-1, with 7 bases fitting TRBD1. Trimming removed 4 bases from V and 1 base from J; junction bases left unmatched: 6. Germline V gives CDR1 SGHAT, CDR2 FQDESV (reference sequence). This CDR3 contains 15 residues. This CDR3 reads CASSSYQGGNTEAFF. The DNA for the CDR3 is TGTGCCAGCAGCTCGTATCAGGGGGGGAACACTGAAGCTTTCTTT.

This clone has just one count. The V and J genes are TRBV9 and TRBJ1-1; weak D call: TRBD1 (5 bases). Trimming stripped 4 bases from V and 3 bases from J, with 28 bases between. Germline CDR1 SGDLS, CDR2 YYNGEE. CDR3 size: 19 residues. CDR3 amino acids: CASSRGPQQGLGYDTEAFF. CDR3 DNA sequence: TGTGCCAGCAGCCGAGGCCCACAGCAGGGCCTGGGTTATGACACTGAAGCTTTCTTT.

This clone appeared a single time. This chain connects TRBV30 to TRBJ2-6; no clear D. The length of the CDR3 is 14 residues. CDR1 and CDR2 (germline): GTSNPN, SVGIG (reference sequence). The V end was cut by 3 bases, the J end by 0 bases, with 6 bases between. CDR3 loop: CAWSRHSGANVLTF. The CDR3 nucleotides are TGTGCCTGGAGCAGGCACTCTGGGGCCAACGTCCTGACTTTC.

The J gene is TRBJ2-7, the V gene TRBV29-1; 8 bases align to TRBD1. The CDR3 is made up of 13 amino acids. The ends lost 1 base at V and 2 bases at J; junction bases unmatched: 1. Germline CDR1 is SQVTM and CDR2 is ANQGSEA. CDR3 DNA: TGCAGCGTTGAAGGGACAGGGACCTACGAGCAGTACTTC. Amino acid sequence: CSVEGTGTYEQYF.

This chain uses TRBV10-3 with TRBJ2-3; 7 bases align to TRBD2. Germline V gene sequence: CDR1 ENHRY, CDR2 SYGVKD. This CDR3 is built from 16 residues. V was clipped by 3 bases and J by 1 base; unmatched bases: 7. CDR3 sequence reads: CAISDHKRGGTDTQYF. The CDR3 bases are TGTGCCATCAGTGATCACAAGCGGGGCGGCACAGATACGCAGTATTTT.

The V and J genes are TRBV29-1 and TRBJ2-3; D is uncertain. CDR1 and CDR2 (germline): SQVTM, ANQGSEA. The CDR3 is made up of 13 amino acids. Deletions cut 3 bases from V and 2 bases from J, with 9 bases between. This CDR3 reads CSVDKQSTDTQYF. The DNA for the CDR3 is TGCAGCGTTGACAAACAGTCCACAGATACGCAGTATTTT.

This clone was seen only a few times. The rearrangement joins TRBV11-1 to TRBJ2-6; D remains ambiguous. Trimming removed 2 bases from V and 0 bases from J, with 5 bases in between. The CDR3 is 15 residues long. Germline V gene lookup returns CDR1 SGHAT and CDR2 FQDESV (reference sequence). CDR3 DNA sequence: TGTGCCAGCAGCTTATGGGCCTCTGGGGCCAACGTCCTGACTTTC. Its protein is CASSLWASGANVLTF.

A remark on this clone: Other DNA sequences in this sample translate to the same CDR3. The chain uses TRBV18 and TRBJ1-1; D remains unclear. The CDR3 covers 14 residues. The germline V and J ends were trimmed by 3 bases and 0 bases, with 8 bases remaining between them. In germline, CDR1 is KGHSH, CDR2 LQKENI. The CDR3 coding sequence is TGTGCCAGCTCACCGCTTAGAGTGAACACTGAAGCTTTCTTT. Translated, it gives CASSPLRVNTEAFF.

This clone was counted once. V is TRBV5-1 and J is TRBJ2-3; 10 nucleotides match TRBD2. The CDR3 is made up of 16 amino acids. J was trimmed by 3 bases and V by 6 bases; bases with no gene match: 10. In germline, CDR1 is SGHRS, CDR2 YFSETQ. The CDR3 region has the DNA TGCGCCAGCACCCCAACTAGCGGGGTAGGGACAGATACGCAGTATTTT. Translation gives CASTPTSGVGTDTQYF.

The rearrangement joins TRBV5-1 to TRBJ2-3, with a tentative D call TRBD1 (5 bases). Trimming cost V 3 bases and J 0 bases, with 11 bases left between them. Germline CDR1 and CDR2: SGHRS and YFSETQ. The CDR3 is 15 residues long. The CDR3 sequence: CASSWGRISTDTQYF. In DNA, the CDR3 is TGCGCCAGCAGCTGGGGCCGGATTAGCACAGATACGCAGTATTTT.

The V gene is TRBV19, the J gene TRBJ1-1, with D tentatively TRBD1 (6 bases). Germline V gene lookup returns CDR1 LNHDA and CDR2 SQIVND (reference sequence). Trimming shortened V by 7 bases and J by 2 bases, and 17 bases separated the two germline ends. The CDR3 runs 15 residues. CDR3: CASNIRGGANTEAFF. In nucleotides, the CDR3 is TGTGCCAGTAACATCAGAGGGGGGGCTAACACTGAAGCTTTCTTT. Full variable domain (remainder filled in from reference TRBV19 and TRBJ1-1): DGGITQSPKYLFRKEGQNVTLSCEQNLNHDAMYWYRQDPGQGLRLIYYSQIVNDFQKGDIAEGYSVSREKKESFPLTVTSAQKNPTAFYLCASNIRGGANTEAFFGQGTRLTVV.

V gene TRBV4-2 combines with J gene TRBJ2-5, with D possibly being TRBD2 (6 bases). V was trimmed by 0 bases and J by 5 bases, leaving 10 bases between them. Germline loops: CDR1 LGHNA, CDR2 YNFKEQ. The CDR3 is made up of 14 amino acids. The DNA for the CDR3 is TGTGCCAGCAGCCAAGAGGGAGGTGAGGAGACCCAGTACTTC. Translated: CASSQEGGEETQYF.

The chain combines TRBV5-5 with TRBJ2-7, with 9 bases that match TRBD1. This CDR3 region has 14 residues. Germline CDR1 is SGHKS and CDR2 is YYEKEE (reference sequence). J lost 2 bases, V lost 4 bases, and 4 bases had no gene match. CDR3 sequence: CASSLGTGTYEQYF. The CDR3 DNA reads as TGTGCCAGCAGCCTGGGGACAGGGACCTACGAGCAGTACTTC.

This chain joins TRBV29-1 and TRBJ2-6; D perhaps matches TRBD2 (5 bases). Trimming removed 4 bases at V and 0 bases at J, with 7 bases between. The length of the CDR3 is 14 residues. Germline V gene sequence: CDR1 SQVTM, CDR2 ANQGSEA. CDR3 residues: CSVVGSSGANVLTF. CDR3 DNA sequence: TGCAGCGTTGTGGGGAGCTCTGGGGCCAACGTCCTGACTTTC.

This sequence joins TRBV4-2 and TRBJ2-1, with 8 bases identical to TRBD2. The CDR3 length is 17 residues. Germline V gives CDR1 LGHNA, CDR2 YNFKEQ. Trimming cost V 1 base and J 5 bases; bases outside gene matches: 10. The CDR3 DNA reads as TGTGCCAGCAGCCAAGGGCCAGCGGGGGTATCTAACAATGAGCAGTTCTTC. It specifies CASSQGPAGVSNNEQFF.

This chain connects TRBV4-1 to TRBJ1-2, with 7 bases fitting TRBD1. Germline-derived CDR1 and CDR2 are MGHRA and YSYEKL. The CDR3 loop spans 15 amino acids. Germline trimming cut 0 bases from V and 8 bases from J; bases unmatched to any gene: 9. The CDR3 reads CASSQEYRQGYGYTF. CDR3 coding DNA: TGCGCCAGCAGCCAAGAATACCGACAGGGTTACGGCTACACCTTC.

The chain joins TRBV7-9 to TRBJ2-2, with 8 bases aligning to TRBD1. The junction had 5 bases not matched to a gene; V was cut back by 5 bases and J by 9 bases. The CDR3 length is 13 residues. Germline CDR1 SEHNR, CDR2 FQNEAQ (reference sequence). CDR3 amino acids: CASSHRGIRELFF. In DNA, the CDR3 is TGTGCCAGCAGCCACAGGGGGATAAGGGAGCTGTTTTTT.

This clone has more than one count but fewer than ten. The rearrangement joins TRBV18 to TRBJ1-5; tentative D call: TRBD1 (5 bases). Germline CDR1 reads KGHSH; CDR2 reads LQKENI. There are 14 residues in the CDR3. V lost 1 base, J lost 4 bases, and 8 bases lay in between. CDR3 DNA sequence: TGTGCCAGCTCACCACGGCCAGGGAATCAGCCCCAGCATTTT. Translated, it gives CASSPRPGNQPQHF.

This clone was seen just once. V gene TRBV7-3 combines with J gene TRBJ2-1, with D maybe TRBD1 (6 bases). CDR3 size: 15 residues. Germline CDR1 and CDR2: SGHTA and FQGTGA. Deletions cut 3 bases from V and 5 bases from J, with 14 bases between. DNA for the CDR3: TGTGCCAGCAGCTTGATTACAGGGAAGGACAATGAGCAGTTCTTC. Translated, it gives CASSLITGKDNEQFF.

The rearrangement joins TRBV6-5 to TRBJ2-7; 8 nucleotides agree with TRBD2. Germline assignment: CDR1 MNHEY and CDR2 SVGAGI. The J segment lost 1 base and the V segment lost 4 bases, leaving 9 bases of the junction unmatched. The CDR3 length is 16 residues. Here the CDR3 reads CASSSPGGTKSYEQYF. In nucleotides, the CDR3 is TGTGCCAGCAGTTCCCCGGGAGGGACAAAGTCCTACGAGCAGTACTTC.

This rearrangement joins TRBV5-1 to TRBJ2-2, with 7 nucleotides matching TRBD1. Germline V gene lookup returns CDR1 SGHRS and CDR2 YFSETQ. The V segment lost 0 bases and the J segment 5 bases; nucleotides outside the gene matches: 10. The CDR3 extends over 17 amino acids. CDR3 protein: CASSLVGQLAVTGELFF. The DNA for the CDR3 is TGCGCCAGCAGCTTGGTGGGACAGTTGGCCGTGACCGGGGAGCTGTTTTTT.

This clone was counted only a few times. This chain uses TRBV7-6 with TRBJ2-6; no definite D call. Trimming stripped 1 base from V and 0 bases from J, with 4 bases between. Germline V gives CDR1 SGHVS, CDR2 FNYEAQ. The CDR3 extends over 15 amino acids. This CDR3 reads CASSLGGSGANVLTF. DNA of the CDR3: TGTGCCAGCAGCTTAGGCGGCTCTGGGGCCAACGTCCTGACTTTC.

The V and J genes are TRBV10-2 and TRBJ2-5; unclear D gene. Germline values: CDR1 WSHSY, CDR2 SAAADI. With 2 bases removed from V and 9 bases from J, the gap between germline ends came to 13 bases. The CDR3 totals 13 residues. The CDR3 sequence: CASSEGGKSPQYF. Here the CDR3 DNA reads TGCGCCAGCAGTGAGGGCGGTAAGAGTCCCCAGTACTTC.